One sample yielded the 6 T cell receptor beta chains listed below, sequenced in a study of cytomegalovirus exposure and HLA in healthy donors. It was with 60 Vbeta and 13 Jbeta primers that the PCR ran. Sequenced by immunoSEQ multiplex PCR; TCRdb stores in-frame clones only, minus some. Recorded for this sample: approximately 120,000 clones. Source material: PBMCs. The source of these receptors is a man in his forties or fifties in good health and CMV-seronegative.

The V call is TRBV5-1, the J call TRBJ2-3; 10 bases are shared with TRBD2. The length of the CDR3 is 14 residues. J was trimmed by 4 bases and V by 2 bases; bases with no gene match: 1. Looked up from germline, CDR1 is SGHRS and CDR2 is YFSETQ. The DNA for the CDR3 is TGCGCCAGCAGCTTAGGGACTAGCGCAGATACGCAGTATTTT. Its protein is CASSLGTSADTQYF.

The chain has TRBV11-3 and TRBJ1-2; D is undetermined. There are 15 residues in the CDR3. Between the trimmed V and J ends, which lost 3 bases and 4 bases, there was a span of 15 bases. Germline CDR1 reads SGHNT; CDR2 reads YENEEA. CDR3 sequence reads: CASSFLTTLAYGYTF. The CDR3 DNA is TGTGCCAGCAGCTTTCTCACGACACTTGCCTATGGCTACACCTTC. Full variable domain (missing parts from reference TRBV11-3 and TRBJ1-2): EAGVVQSPRYKIIEKKQPVAFWCNPISGHNTLYWYLQNLGQGPELLIRYENEEAVDDSQLPKDRFSAERLKGVDSTLKIQPAELGDSAVYLCASSFLTTLAYGYTFGSGTRLTVV.

This chain links TRBV11-3 with TRBJ2-7, with TRBD1 as a possible D gene (6 bases). This CDR3 spans 13 amino acids. V was trimmed by 5 bases and J by 7 bases, leaving 15 bases between them. Per the germline V gene, CDR1 is SGHNT and CDR2 is YENEEA. CDR3 amino acids: CASSRHEGGEQYF. The DNA for the CDR3 is TGTGCCAGCAGCCGGCACGAAGGGGGTGAGCAGTACTTC.

This chain links TRBV2 with TRBJ2-7, with a tentative D call TRBD1 (6 bases). Looked up from germline, CDR1 is SNHLY and CDR2 is FYNNEI. The CDR3 totals 12 residues. This CDR3 is CAGAGEAYEQYF. Here the CDR3 DNA reads TGTGCAGGGGCAGGGGAAGCCTACGAGCAGTACTTC.

V gene TRBV13 combines with J gene TRBJ2-7; D possibly corresponds to TRBD1 (6 bases). V gave up 5 bases and J gave up 0 bases, with 17 bases separating them. The CDR3 extends over 16 amino acids. Germline loops: CDR1 PRHDT, CDR2 FYEKMQ (reference sequence). CDR3 region: CASSPSGTINSYEQYF. CDR3 bases: TGTGCCAGCAGCCCGTCCGGGACAATTAACTCCTACGAGCAGTACTTC.

V gene TRBV5-5 combines with J gene TRBJ2-1; 13 bases are a match to TRBD2. J was trimmed by 4 bases and V by 4 bases; bases with no gene match: 8. The CDR3 covers 17 residues. Germline V gives CDR1 SGHKS, CDR2 YYEKEE (reference sequence). The CDR3 DNA is TGTGCCAGCAGCCCGGAACTAGCGGGAGGGTATTACAATGAGCAGTTCTTC. This gives the protein CASSPELAGGYYNEQFF. The variable domain in full, completed from reference TRBV5-5 and TRBJ2-1, reads DAGVTQSPTHLIKTRGQQVTLRCSPISGHKSVSWYQQVLGQGPQFIFQYYEKEERGRGNFPDRFSARQFPNYSSELNVNALLLGDSALYLCASSPELAGGYYNEQFFGPGTRLTVL.